The rows below give T cell receptor beta chains drawn from one sample of a study of T cells in Graves' hyperthyroidism and ophthalmopathy. TCRdb called the multiplex PCR reads again in MiXCR, with one record for every CDR3 protein. The repertoire holds about 510,000 distinct CDR3 sequences, with 46% as singletons. The sample consisted of peripheral blood or thyroid tissue (not recorded which). All receptors come from an adult woman with Graves' disease, either hyperthyroidism or ophthalmopathy (not recorded which). Both conserved end residues are part of each CDR3. The D gene is left open where the match is weak. Part of the rows lack a size; the others show once, few, many or a class for expanded clones.

length	D	size	V	J	DNA	CDR3
14	.	few	TRBV25-1	TRBJ1-2	TGTGCCAGCAGAGCCGTCGACAGTAACTATGGCTACACCTTC	CASRAVDSNYGYTF
14	TRBD1	many	TRBV6-5	TRBJ1-1	TGTGCCAGCAGTTACGGGGACAGGAACACTGAAGCTTTCTTT	CASSYGDRNTEAFF
15	TRBD1	.	TRBV20-1	TRBJ2-5	TGCAGTGCTAAAGTAGCCGACAGGGCCCAAGAGACCCAGTACTTC	CSAKVADRAQETQYF
14	.	many	TRBV5-6	TRBJ1-5	TGTGCCAGCAGCTTGCGTTACGGGGGTCAGCCCCAGCATTTT	CASSLRYGGQPQHF
13	.	.	TRBV6-1	TRBJ2-2	TGTGCCACCAAGACCCTCAACACCGGGGAGCTGTTTTTT	CATKTLNTGELFF
14	TRBD1	many	TRBV20-1	TRBJ1-2	TGCAGTGCCATATGGGACAGCACTAACTATGGCTACACCTTC	CSAIWDSTNYGYTF
15	TRBD1	.	TRBV10-3	TRBJ2-7	TGTGCCATCAGTGAGGGGAATCTCGCAGGGGGCGAGCAGTACTTC	CAISEGNLAGGEQYF
15	TRBD2	.	TRBV24-1	TRBJ2-5	TGTGCCACCAGTGACAGCGGGAGGTTTGGGGAGACCCAGTACTTC	CATSDSGRFGETQYF
13	.	.	TRBV15	TRBJ1-1	TGTGCCACCAGCGGTGTCGGGTACACTGAAGCTTTCTTT	CATSGVGYTEAFF
17	.	.	TRBV7-8	TRBJ1-1	TGTGCCAGCAGGCCGAACCGGGACACTTACATGAACACTGAAGCTTTCTTT	CASRPNRDTYMNTEAFF
14	TRBD1	.	TRBV10-3	TRBJ1-1	TGTGCCATCAGGGGAGGACAGGGAGTGACTGAAGCTTTCTTT	CAIRGGQGVTEAFF
18	TRBD2	.	TRBV7-2	TRBJ2-5	TGTGCCAGCAGCCGGTCTCCGGGACTAGCGGGAGAGACTAAGACCCAGTACTTC	CASSRSPGLAGETKTQYF
11	.	few	TRBV20-1	TRBJ1-2	TGCAGTACTAGAGGCTCTAATGGCTACACCTTC	CSTRGSNGYTF
14	.	.	TRBV19	TRBJ1-4	TGTGCCAGCGGCCCTTATGGGAACAGTGCTCATAACTTTTTT	CASGPYGNSAHNFF
15	.	many	TRBV5-6	TRBJ1-4	TGTGCCAGCAGCTTCCTGGGACGTCAAAATGAAAAACTGTTTTTT	CASSFLGRQNEKLFF
15	.	.	TRBV2	TRBJ2-5	TGTGCCAGCAGGCCGGAACAGGGTGTCGCAGAGACCCAGTACTTC	CASRPEQGVAETQYF
15	.	many	TRBV5-1	TRBJ2-6	TGCGCCAGCAGCTTGTCCGACCCCGGGGCCAACGTCCTGACTTTC	CASSLSDPGANVLTF
13	.	many	TRBV2	TRBJ2-5	TGTGCCAGCAGGGACGGACTCGGAGAGACCCAGTACTTC	CASRDGLGETQYF
16	TRBD1	many	TRBV12-3/TRBV12-4	TRBJ1-2	TGTGCCAGCAGTTTAAAGAGGGGGACAGCAATACGGGGCTACACCTTC	CASSLKRGTAIRGYTF
14	.	many	TRBV10-1	TRBJ2-5	TGCGCCAGCAGTGACGGGACATCCCAAGAGACCCAGTACTTC	CASSDGTSQETQYF
14	TRBD1	few	TRBV28	TRBJ1-1	TGTGCCAGCAGTTTTGGGACAGGGAACACTGAAGCTTTCTTT	CASSFGTGNTEAFF
15	TRBD2	.	TRBV25-1	TRBJ2-5	TGTGCCAGCAGTGATCGGAGAGCGGGAGGAGAGACCCAGTACTTC	CASSDRRAGGETQYF
13	.	many	TRBV20-1	TRBJ1-2	TGCAGTGCTCCAGACCTGAGGGGCTTCGGCTACACCTTC	CSAPDLRGFGYTF